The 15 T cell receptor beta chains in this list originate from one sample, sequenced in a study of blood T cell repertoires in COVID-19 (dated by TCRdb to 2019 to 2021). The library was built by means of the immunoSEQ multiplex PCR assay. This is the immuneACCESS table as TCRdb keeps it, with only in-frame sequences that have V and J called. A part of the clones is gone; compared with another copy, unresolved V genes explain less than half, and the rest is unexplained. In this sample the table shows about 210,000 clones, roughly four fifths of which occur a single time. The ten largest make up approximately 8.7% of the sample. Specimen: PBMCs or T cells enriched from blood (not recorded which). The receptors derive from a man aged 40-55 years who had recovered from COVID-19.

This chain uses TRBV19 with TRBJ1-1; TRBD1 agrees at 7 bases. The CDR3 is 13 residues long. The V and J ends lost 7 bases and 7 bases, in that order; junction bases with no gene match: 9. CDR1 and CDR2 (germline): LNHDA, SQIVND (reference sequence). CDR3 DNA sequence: TGTGCCAGTATCCATCCAGACAGGGATGAAGCTTTCTTT. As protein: CASIHPDRDEAFF. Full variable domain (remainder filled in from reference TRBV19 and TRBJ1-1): DGGITQSPKYLFRKEGQNVTLSCEQNLNHDAMYWYRQDPGQGLRLIYYSQIVNDFQKGDIAEGYSVSREKKESFPLTVTSAQKNPTAFYLCASIHPDRDEAFFGQGTRLTVV.

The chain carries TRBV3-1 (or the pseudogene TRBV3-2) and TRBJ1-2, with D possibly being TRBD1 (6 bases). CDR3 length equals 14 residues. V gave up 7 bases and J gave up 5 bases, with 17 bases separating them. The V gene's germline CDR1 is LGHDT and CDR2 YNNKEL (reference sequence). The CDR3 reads CASTHGGGGYGYTF. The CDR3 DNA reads TGTGCCAGCACCCACGGAGGGGGGGGGTATGGCTACACCTTC.

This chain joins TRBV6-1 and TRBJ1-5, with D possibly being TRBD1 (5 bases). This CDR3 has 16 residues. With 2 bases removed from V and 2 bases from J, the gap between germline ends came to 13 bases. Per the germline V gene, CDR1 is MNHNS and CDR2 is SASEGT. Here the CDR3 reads CASSEWEQDGNQPQHF. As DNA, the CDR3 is TGTGCCAGCAGTGAATGGGAACAGGACGGCAATCAGCCCCAGCATTTT.

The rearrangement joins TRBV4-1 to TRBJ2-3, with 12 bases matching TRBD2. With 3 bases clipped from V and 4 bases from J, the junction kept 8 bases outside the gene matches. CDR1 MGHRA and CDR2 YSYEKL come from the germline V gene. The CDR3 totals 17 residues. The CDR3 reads CASSQALTSGGSDTQYF. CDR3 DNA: TGCGCCAGCAGCCAGGCCCTGACTAGCGGGGGATCAGATACGCAGTATTTT.

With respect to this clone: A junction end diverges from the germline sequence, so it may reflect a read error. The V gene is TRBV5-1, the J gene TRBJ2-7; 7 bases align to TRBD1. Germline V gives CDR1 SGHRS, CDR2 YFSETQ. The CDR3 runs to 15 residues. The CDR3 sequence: CASRFLGDRSYEQYF. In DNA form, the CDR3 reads TGCGCCAGCCGCTTTCTGGGGGACAGATCCTACGAGCAGTACTTC.

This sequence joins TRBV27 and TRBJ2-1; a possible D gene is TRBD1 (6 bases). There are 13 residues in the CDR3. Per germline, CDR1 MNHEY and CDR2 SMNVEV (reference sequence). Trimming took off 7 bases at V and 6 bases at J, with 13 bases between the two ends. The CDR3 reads CASKDNRVNEQFF. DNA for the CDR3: TGTGCCAGCAAAGACAACAGGGTCAATGAGCAGTTCTTC.

The CDR3 spells CASSLPGGRETQYF. DNA for the CDR3: TGTGCCAGCAGCTTACCAGGGGGCAGGGAGACCCAGTACTTC. The rearrangement uses TRBV5-4 and TRBJ2-5, with TRBD1 matching 8 bases. In germline, CDR1 is SGHNT, CDR2 YYREEE (reference sequence). The CDR3 length is 14 residues. The junction had 5 bases not matched to a gene; V was cut back by 2 bases and J by 5 bases.

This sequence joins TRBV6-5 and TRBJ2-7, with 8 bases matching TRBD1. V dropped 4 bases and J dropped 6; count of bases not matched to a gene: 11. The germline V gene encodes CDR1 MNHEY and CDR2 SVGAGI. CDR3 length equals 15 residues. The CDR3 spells CASSSPGRGLIEQYF. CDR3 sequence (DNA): TGTGCCAGCAGTTCTCCCGGCAGGGGGCTAATCGAGCAGTACTTC.

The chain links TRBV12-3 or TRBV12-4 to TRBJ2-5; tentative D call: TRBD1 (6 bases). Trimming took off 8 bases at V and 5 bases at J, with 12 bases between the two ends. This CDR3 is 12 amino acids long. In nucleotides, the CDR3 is TGTGCCAGCCGCCCGAGGGGGGAGACCCAGTACTTC. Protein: CASRPRGETQYF.

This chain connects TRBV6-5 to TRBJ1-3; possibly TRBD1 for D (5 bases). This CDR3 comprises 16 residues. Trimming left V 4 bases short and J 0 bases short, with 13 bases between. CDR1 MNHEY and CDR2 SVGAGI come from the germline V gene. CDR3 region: CASSFGAPFSGNTIYF. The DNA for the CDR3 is TGTGCCAGCAGTTTTGGGGCGCCTTTCTCTGGAAACACCATATATTTT.

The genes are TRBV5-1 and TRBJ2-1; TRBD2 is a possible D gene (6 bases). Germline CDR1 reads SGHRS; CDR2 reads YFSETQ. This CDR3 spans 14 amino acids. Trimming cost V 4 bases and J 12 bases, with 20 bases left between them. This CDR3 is CASSPPGVSQGQFF. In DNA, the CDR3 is TGCGCCAGCAGCCCACCGGGAGTCTCTCAGGGGCAGTTCTTC.

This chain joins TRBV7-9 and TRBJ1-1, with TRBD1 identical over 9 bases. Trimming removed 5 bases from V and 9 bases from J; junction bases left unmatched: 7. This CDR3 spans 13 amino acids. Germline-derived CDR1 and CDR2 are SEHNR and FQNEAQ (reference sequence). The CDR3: CASSLRTGEKAFF. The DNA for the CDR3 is TGTGCCAGCAGCCTACGGACAGGGGAAAAAGCTTTCTTT.

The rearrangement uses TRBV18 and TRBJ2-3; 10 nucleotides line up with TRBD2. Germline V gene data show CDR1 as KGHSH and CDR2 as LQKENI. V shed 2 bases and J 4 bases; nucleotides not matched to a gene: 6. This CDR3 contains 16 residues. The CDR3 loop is CASSPSSGRAPDTQYF. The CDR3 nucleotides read TGTGCCAGCTCACCATCCAGCGGGAGGGCCCCAGATACGCAGTATTTT.

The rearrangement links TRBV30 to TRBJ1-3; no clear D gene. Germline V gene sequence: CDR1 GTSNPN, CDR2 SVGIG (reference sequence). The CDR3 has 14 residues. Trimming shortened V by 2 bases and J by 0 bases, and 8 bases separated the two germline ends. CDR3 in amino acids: CAWSNGNSGNTIYF. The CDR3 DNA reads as TGTGCCTGGAGTAACGGGAACTCTGGAAACACCATATATTTT. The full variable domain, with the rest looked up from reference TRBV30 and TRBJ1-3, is SQTIHQWPATLVQPVGSPLSLECTVEGTSNPNLYWYRQAAGRGLQLLFYSVGIGQISSEVPQNLSASRPQDRQFILSSKKLLLSDSGFYLCAWSNGNSGNTIYFGEGSWLTVV.

The CDR3 nucleotides are TGCGCCAGCAGCTTTAACAGGGGCTCTGGGGCCAACGTCCTGACTTTC. It encodes CASSFNRGSGANVLTF. V usage is TRBV5-1 and J usage is TRBJ2-6, with 7 bases matching TRBD1. Looked up from germline, CDR1 is SGHRS and CDR2 is YFSETQ. This CDR3 is 16 amino acids long. The V segment lost 2 bases and the J segment 0 bases; nucleotides outside the gene matches: 2.